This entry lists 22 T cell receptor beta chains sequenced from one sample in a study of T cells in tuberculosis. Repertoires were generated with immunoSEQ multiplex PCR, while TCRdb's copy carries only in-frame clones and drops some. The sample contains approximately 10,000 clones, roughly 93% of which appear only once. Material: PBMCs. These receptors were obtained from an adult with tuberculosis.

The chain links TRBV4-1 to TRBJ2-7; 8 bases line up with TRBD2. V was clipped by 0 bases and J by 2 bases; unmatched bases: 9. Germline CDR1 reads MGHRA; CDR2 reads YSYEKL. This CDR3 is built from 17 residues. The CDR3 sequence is CASSQDPPAGATYEQYF. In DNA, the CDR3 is TGCGCCAGCAGCCAAGATCCCCCAGCGGGAGCCACCTACGAGCAGTACTTC.

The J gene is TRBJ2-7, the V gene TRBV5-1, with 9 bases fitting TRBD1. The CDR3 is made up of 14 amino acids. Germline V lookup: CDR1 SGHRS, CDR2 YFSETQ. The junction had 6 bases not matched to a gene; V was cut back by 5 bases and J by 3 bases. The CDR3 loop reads CASRGQGSGYEQYF. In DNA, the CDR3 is TGCGCCAGCAGGGGACAGGGCTCGGGCTACGAGCAGTACTTC.

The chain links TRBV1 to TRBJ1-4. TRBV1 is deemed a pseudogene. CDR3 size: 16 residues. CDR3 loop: CTSSQDRGRECEKLFF. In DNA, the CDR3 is TGCACCAGCAGCCAAGACCGGGGGAGAGAATGTGAAAAACTGTTTTTT.

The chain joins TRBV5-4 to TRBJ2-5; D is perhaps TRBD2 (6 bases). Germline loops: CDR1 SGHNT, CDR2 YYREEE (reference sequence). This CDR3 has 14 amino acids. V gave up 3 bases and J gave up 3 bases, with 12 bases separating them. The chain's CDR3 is CASSSGTHEETQYF. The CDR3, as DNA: TGTGCCAGCAGCTCTGGGACTCATGAAGAGACCCAGTACTTC.

The CDR3 sequence is CASSSLSSGQETQYF. The CDR3 region has the DNA TGCGCCAGCAGCTCGCTTTCTAGCGGTCAAGAGACCCAGTACTTC. J is TRBJ2-5 and V is TRBV5-1; 7 bases fit TRBD2. The CDR3 has 15 amino acids. The V segment lost 3 bases and the J segment 2 bases; nucleotides outside the gene matches: 7. Germline values: CDR1 SGHRS, CDR2 YFSETQ.

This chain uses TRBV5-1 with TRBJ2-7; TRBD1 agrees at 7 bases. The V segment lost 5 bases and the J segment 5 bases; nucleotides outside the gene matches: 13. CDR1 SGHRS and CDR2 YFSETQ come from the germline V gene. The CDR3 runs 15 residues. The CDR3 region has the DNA TGCGCCAGCAGTTTAAACTACAGGGGAAGCGACGAGCAGTACTTC. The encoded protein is CASSLNYRGSDEQYF.

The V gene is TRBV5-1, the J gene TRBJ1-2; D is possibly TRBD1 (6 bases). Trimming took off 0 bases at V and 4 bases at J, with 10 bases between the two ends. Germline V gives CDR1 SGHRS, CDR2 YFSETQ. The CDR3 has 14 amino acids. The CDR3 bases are TGCGCCAGCAGCTTGGGGACAGAAGGCTATGGCTACACCTTC. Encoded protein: CASSLGTEGYGYTF.

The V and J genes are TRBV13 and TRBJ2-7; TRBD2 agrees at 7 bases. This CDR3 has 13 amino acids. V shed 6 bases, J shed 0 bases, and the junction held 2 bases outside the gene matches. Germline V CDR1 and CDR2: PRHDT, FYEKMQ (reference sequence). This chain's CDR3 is CASRTSYSYEQYF. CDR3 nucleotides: TGTGCCAGCAGGACTAGCTACTCCTACGAGCAGTACTTC. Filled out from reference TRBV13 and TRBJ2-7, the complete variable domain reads AAGVIQSPRHLIKEKRETATLKCYPIPRHDTVYWYQQGPGQDPQFLISFYEKMQSDKGSIPDRFSAQQFSDYHSELNMSSLELGDSALYFCASRTSYSYEQYFGPGTRLTVT.

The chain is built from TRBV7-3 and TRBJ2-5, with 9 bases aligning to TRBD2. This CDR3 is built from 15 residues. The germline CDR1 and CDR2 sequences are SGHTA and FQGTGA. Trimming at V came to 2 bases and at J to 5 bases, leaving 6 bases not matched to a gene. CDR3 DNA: TGTGCCAGCAGCTTAGCGGGGGGGCAGTTGGAGACCCAGTACTTC. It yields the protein CASSLAGGQLETQYF.

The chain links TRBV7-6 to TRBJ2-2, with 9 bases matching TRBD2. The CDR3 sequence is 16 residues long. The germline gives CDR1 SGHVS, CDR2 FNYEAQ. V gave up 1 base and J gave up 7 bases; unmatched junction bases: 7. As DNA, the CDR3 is TGTGCCAGCAGCTTAGGACTAGCGGACTATGGCGGGGAGCTGTTTTTT. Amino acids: CASSLGLADYGGELFF.

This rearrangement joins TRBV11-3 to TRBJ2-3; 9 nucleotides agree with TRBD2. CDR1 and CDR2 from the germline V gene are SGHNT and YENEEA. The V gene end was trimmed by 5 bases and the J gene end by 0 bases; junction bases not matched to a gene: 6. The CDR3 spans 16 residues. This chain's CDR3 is CASSPGLAGSTDTQYF. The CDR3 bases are TGTGCCAGCAGCCCCGGGCTAGCGGGGAGCACAGATACGCAGTATTTT.

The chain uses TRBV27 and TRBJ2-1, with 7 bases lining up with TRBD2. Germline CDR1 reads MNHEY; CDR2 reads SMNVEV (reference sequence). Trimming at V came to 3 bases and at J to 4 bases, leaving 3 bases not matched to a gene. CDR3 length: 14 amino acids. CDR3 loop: CASSLSGNYNEQFF. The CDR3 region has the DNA TGTGCCAGCAGTTTGAGCGGGAATTACAATGAGCAGTTCTTC.

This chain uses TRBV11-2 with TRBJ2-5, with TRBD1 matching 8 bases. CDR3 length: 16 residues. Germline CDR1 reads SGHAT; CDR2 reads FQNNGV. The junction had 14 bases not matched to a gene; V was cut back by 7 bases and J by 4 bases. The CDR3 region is CASTLPARQGRETQYF. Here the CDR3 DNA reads TGTGCCAGCACCCTCCCGGCCAGACAGGGGAGAGAGACCCAGTACTTC.

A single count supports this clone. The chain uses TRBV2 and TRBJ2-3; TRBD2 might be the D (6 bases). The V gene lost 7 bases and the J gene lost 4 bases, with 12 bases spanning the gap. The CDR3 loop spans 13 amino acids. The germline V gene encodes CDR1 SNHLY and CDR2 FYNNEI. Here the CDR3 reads CASMAGGSDTQYF. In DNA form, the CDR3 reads TGTGCCAGCATGGCCGGGGGTTCAGATACGCAGTATTTT.

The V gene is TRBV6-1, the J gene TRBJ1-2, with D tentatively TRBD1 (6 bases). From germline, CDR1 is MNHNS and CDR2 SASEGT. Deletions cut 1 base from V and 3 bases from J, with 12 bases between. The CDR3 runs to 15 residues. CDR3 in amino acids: CASSEGQGWDYGYTF. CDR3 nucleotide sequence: TGTGCCAGCAGTGAAGGGCAGGGGTGGGACTATGGCTACACCTTC.

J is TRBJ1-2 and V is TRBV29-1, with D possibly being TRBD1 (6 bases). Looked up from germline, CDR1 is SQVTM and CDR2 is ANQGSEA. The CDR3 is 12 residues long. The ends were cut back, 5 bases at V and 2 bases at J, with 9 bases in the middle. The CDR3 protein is CSVPDRNYGYTF. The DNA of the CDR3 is TGCAGCGTTCCCGACAGGAACTATGGCTACACCTTC.

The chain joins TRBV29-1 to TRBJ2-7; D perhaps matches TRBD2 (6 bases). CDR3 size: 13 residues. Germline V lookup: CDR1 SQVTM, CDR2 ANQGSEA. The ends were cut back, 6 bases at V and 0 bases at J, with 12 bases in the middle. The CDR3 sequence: CSVTAGSSYEQYF. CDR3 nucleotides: TGCAGCGTAACTGCGGGGAGCTCCTACGAGCAGTACTTC.

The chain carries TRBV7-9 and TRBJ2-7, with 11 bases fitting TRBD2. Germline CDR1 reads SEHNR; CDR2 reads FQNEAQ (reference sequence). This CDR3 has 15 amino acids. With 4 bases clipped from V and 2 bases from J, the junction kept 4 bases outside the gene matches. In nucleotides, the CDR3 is TGTGCCAGCAGCTCTCTAGCGGGAGGAGCCTACGAGCAGTACTTC. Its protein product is CASSSLAGGAYEQYF.

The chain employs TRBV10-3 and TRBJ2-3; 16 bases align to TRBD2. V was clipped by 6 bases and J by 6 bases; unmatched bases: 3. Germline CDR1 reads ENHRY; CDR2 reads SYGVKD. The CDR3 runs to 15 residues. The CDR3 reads CAIRGLAGGRDTQYF. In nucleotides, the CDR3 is TGTGCCATCAGGGGACTAGCGGGAGGGCGGGATACGCAGTATTTT.

CDR3 nucleotide sequence: TGTGCCAGCAGCCTGGACAGGTCCCTGGAGACCCAGTACTTC. It yields the protein CASSLDRSLETQYF. The V and J genes are TRBV7-9 and TRBJ2-5, with 7 bases aligning to TRBD1. There are 14 residues in the CDR3. Germline V CDR1 and CDR2: SEHNR, FQNEAQ (reference sequence). J was trimmed by 5 bases and V by 5 bases; bases with no gene match: 8.

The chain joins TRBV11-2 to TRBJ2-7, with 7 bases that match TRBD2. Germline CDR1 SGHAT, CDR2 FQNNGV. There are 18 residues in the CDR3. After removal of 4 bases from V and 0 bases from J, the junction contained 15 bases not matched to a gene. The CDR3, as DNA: TGTGCCAGCAGCTCCCGTGGGTTTGGCGGGGGAGGCTCCTACGAGCAGTACTTC. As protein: CASSSRGFGGGGSYEQYF.

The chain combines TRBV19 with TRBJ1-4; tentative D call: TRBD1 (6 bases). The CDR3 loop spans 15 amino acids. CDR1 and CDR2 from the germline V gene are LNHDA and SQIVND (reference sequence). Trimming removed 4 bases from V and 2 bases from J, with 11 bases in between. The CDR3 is CASSTYRDTNEKLFF. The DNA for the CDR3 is TGTGCCAGTAGTACCTACAGGGACACTAATGAAAAACTGTTTTTT.